This TCR beta chain is from a study of cytomegalovirus exposure and HLA in healthy donors. Study information: HLA-typed donors contributed approximately 86 million unique TCRs, which were held in an early data release. The Caucasian-associated ancestry cluster held over 65% of 300 to 450 genotyped donors.

A multiplex PCR was run with 60 Vbeta primers and 13 Jbeta primers. Clones were sequenced by immunoSEQ multiplex PCR, and TCRdb holds only the in-frame ones, with some missing. This sample has tens of thousands of clones, with roughly 64% found just once. Per the germline V gene, CDR1 is LNHDA and CDR2 is SQIVND (reference sequence). The length of the CDR3 is 19 residues. V was pared by 0 bases and J by 6 bases, with 15 bases of the junction left unmatched. Notes on the study in general: It was reportedly the case that the classifier diagnosed cytomegalovirus status with high specificity and sensitivity. Most TCRs appeared rarely, but some public TCRs recurred in many donors.

Comments on this clone: Its matching antigen is unknown.

This chain connects TRBV19 to TRBJ2-3; the match to TRBD2 covers 10 bases. Sequencing was done on a sample of PBMCs. The source is a woman aged 40 to 50 in good health and CMV-seropositive. CDR3 amino acids: CASSIDPPGLAAAGDTQYF. In DNA form, the CDR3 reads TGTGCCAGTAGTATAGATCCCCCCGGACTAGCGGCAGCAGGGGATACGCAGTATTTT.